The 12 T cell receptor beta chains below all came from one sample that was sequenced in a study of T cells expressing NK-cell markers. TCRdb processed the 5' RACE reads again and assigns one entry to each CDR3 protein, with no DNA. The sample data list 200,000 to 300,000 distinct CDR3 sequences. The sample was blood T cells: a sorted CD56 or NKG2C T cell subset, CD4+ or CD8+ T cells, or bulk PBMC T cells (not recorded which). The receptor set was obtained from a man in his late teens or twenties in good health.

The CDR3 is CASSFRSGSNEQFF. The chain has TRBV12-3 or TRBV12-4 and TRBJ2-1; lacking DNA, the TRBD2 call made by TCRdb goes unchecked. This CDR3 region has 14 residues.

The chain's CDR3 is CAGGQAHRGEKLFF. The chain uses TRBV30 and TRBJ1-4; TCRdb outputs TRBD1, but without DNA this stays unchecked. CDR3 length equals 14 residues. Germline V gene lookup returns CDR1 GTSNPN and CDR2 SVGIG (reference sequence).

The chain employs TRBV5-1 and TRBJ1-1; the D call from TCRdb, TRBD1, cannot be confirmed without DNA. Per germline, CDR1 SGHRS and CDR2 YFSETQ. The CDR3 extends over 15 amino acids. The CDR3: CASSLAGRGESEAFF.

J is TRBJ2-7 and V is TRBV20-1; the D gene TCRdb calls, TRBD2, cannot be checked with no DNA. This CDR3 spans 15 amino acids. Germline assignment: CDR1 DFQATT and CDR2 SNEGSKA (reference sequence). CDR3 amino acids: CSSPGVLAGGYEQYF.

This chain joins TRBV19 and TRBJ2-1; the TCRdb call, TRBD1, lacks DNA for checking. This CDR3 contains 16 residues. Germline V CDR1 and CDR2: LNHDA, SQIVND (reference sequence). The CDR3 loop reads CASSMGQAGRYNEQFF.

The chain uses TRBV12-5 and TRBJ1-5; TCRdb's D call, TRBD1, is unchecked because there is no DNA. The CDR3 consists of 16 residues. Germline lookup yields CDR1 LGHNT and CDR2 FRNRAP. The CDR3 sequence: CASGLVLGQAQQPQHF.

This chain links TRBV12-3 or TRBV12-4 with TRBJ2-5. This CDR3 has 14 residues. Here the CDR3 reads CASSPISRWETQYF.

V usage is TRBV7-6 and J usage is TRBJ2-1; TCRdb selects TRBD1, and the lack of DNA leaves this call unchecked. Germline loops: CDR1 SGHVS, CDR2 FNYEAQ. The CDR3 runs 11 residues. The CDR3 loop reads CASSGAGEQFF.

The V gene is TRBV20-1, the J gene TRBJ1-3; TCRdb reports TRBD1, a call that lacks DNA to check it against. CDR1 is DFQATT, CDR2 SNEGSKA, per germline (reference sequence). This CDR3 contains 13 residues. This CDR3 reads CSASRGSGNTIYF.

The V and J genes are TRBV20-1 and TRBJ2-3; the TCRdb D gene call, TRBD1, has no DNA to confirm it. Germline V gives CDR1 DFQATT, CDR2 SNEGSKA (reference sequence). The CDR3 length is 14 residues. The CDR3 here is CSALGDTHTDTQYF.

The genes are TRBV14 and TRBJ2-1; the D call from TCRdb, TRBD1, cannot be confirmed without DNA. The CDR3 sequence is 13 residues long. CDR1 and CDR2 from the germline V gene are SGHDN and FVKESK. CDR3 protein: CASSQEFGIEQFF.

The chain combines TRBV6-1 with TRBJ2-1; the D call of TRBD1 rests on TCRdb alone, since no DNA is present to check it. Germline V CDR1 and CDR2: MNHNS, SASEGT. This CDR3 comprises 14 residues. CDR3 protein: CASSKGIGGNEQFF.